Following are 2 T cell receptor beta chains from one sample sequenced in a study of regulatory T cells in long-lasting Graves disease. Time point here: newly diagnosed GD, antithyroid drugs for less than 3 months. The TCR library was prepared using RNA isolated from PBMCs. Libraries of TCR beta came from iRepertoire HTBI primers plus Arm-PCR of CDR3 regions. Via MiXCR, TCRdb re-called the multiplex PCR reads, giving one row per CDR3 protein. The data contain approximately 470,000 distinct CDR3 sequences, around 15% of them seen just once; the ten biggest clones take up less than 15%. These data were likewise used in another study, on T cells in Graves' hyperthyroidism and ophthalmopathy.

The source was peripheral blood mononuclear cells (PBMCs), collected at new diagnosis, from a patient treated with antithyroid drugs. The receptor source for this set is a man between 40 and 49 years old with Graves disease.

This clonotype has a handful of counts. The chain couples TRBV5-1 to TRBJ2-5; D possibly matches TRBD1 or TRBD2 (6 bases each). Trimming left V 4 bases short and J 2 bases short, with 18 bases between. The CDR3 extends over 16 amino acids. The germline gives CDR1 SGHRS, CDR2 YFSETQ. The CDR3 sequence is CASSVAVGGRQETQYF. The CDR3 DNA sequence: TGCGCCAGCAGCGTAGCGGTTGGGGGCCGACAAGAGACCCAGTACTTC.

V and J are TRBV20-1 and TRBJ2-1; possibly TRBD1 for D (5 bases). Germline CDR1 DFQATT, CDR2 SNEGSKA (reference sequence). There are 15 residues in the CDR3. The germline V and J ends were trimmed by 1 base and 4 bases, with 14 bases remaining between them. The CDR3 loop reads CSARGGRVNYNEQFF. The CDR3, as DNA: TGCAGTGCTAGAGGGGGCAGGGTGAATTACAATGAGCAGTTCTTC.